This T cell receptor (beta chain) was identified during a study of blood T cell repertoires in COVID-19. Germline V CDR1 and CDR2: MRHNA, SNTAGT. V lost 2 bases to trimming and J lost 1 base, with 17 bases between them. The CDR3 loop spans 17 amino acids. Data came from immunoSEQ multiplex PCR; TCRdb stores just in-frame clones and leaves some out. The sample comprises 150,000 or so clones, around 80% of which are singletons, and roughly 15% rests with the top ten. The chain has TRBV6-4 and TRBJ1-1; weak D call: TRBD1 (6 bases). The receptor was isolated from a human donor with acute or convalescent COVID-19. The donor label of this sample is uncertain. Sequencing used peripheral blood. CDR3 protein: CASSDGTRNHGNTEAFF. The CDR3 DNA reads as TGTGCCAGCAGTGACGGGACACGAAATCACGGGAACACTGAAGCTTTCTTT.